This T cell receptor (beta chain) was profiled in a study of blood T cell repertoires in COVID-19. About the research overall: The United States, Italy and Spain supplied acute and convalescent COVID-19 samples. PBMCs, B-cell-depleted T cells, or T cells were the source of the cDNA or gDNA that made up the material.

Looked up from germline, CDR1 is MGHRA and CDR2 is YSYEKL. V lost 4 bases, J lost 2 bases, and 8 bases stayed unmatched. The CDR3 contains 17 residues. Authors' methods: Estimates of nucleated cell counts were drawn from the amplification of reference gene primers. The table came from immunoSEQ multiplex PCR; TCRdb's copy has only in-frame clones and leaves some out. V and J calls and clone size come straight from that table; D and trimming were deduced from the DNA. This sample yields 100,000 to 150,000 clones, of which around 87% are seen a single time; under 2.5% belongs to the top ten. The sequence derives from a man in his fifties or sixties with active COVID-19. Sequenced material: peripheral blood. V gene TRBV4-1 combines with J gene TRBJ2-1; 10 bases match TRBD1. The CDR3 nucleotides read TGCGCCAGCAGCCCACCCGCGGGACAGGGGACCTACAATGAGCAGTTCTTC. Translating it yields CASSPPAGQGTYNEQFF.